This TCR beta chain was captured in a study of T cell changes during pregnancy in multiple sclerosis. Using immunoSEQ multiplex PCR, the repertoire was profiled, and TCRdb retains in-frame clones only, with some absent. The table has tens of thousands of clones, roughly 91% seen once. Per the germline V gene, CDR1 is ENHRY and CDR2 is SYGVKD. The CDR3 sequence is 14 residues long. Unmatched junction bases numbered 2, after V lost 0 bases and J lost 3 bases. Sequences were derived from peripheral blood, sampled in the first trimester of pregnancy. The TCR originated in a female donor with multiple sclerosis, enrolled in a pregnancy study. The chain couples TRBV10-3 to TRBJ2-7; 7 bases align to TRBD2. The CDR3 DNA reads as TGTGCCATCAGTGAGTCGGGCGGGGGCTACGAGCAGTACTTC. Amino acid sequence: CAISESGGGYEQYF.